This T cell receptor beta chain was obtained from a study of identical twins. With 5 bases clipped from V and 2 bases from J, the junction kept 6 bases outside the gene matches. This CDR3 has 14 amino acids. From germline, CDR1 is MNHNS and CDR2 SASEGT. Concerning this clonotype: What it binds is unknown.

TCRdb re-analysed the 5' RACE reads in MiXCR, keeping a single row per CDR3 protein. The table shows roughly 260,000 distinct CDR3 sequences, with roughly an eighth occurring only once. Study-level points and caveats: Cord blood's abundant beta clonotypes had fewer insertions, unlike memory repertoires. Cross-sectional statistical analysis was relied on for the conclusions, without the same donors being followed.

Sequenced sample: memory (CD45RO+) T cells sorted from blood. J is TRBJ2-7 and V is TRBV6-1; 7 bases are shared with TRBD1. This receptor was taken from a woman aged 18-29 years in good health. CDR3 coding DNA: TGTGCCAGCAGTCCAGCCGACAGGGCCTACGAGCAGTACTTC. This encodes CASSPADRAYEQYF.